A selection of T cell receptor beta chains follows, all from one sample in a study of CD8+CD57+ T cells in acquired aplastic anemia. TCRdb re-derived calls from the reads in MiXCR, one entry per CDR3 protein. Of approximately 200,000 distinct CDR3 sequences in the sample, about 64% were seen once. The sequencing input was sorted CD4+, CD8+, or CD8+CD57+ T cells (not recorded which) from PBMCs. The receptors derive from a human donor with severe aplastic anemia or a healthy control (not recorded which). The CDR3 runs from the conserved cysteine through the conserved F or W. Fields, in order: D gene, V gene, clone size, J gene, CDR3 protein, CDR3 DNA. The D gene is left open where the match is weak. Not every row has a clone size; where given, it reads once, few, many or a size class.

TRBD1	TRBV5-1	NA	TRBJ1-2	CASSEGQGTSGYTF	TGCGCCAGCAGCGAGGGACAGGGAACGAGTGGCTACACCTTC
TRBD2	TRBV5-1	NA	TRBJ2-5	CASRMTSGVKETQYF	TGCGCCAGCAGGATGACTAGCGGAGTAAAAGAGACCCAGTACTTC
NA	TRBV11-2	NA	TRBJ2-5	CATSQGLQETQYF	TGTGCCACCTCACAGGGCCTCCAAGAGACCCAGTACTTC
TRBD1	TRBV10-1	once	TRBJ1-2	CASTLTGTAFPNYGYTF	TGCGCCAGCACCTTAACCGGGACAGCCTTCCCCAACTATGGCTACACCTTC
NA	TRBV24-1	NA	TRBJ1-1	CATSDPGTEAFF	TGTGCCACCAGTGATCCAGGGACTGAAGCTTTCTTT
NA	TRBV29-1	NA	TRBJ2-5	CSVDYPQYF	TGCAGCGTTGATTACCCCCAGTACTTC
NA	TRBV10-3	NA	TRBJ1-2	CAISDARAYGYTF	TGTGCCATCAGTGATGCGCGGGCCTATGGCTACACCTTC
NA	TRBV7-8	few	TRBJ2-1	CASSQDSALALEQFF	TGTGCCAGCAGCCAAGATTCAGCACTAGCTCTTGAGCAGTTCTTC
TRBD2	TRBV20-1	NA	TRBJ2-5	CSAAVLAEETQYF	TGCAGTGCAGCCGTTCTAGCGGAAGAGACCCAGTACTTC
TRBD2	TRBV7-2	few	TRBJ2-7	CASSPKVREGLSYEQYF	TGTGCCAGCAGCCCTAAGGTGCGGGAGGGCCTCTCCTACGAGCAGTACTTC
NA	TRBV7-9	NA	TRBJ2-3	CASSLGTGARGTQYF	TGTGCCAGCAGCTTAGGGACGGGGGCAAGGGGTACGCAGTATTTT
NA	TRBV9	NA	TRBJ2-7	CASSGWTSYEQYF	TGTGCCAGCAGCGGATGGACCTCCTACGAGCAGTACTTC
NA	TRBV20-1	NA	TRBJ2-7	CSARDRRAGFGEQYF	TGCAGTGCTAGAGATAGAAGGGCGGGGTTTGGGGAGCAGTACTTC
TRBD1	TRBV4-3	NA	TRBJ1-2	CASSHGGQGNGYTF	TGCGCCAGCAGTCATGGGGGACAGGGGAATGGCTACACCTTC
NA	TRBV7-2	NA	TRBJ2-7	CASSWRGLGSSYEQYF	TGTGCCAGCAGCTGGAGAGGTCTCGGGAGCTCGTACGAGCAGTACTTC
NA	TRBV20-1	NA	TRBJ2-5	CSAPVGSGTQYF	TGCAGTGCGCCCGTTGGTTCCGGGACCCAGTACTTC
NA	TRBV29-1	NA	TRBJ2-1	CSVQGDISSYNEQFF	TGCAGCGTTCAAGGGGATATAAGCTCCTACAATGAGCAGTTCTTC
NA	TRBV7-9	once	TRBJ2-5	CASSSGLWETQYF	TGTGCCAGCAGCTCAGGGTTGTGGGAGACCCAGTACTTC
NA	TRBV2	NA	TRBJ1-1	CASSARADSGTEAFF	TGTGCCAGCAGCGCCAGGGCGGACAGTGGGACTGAAGCTTTCTTT
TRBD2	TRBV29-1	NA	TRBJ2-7	CSVLTSGTSGGYEQYF	TGCAGCGTGCTTACTAGCGGGACTAGCGGGGGATACGAGCAGTACTTC
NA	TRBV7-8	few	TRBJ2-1	CASSRELGVYNEQFF	TGTGCCAGCAGTCGTGAGTTGGGGGTCTACAATGAGCAGTTCTTC